This record looks at one T cell receptor (beta chain) sequence and its context. As yet, its antigen is unknown. An Oncomine TCR Beta short-read assay was used to sequence the DNA from cultured CD4+ T cells. One entry per CDR3 protein, called by TCRdb with MiXCR from the PCR reads. The data hold about 20,000 distinct CDR3 sequences, with around 48% observed a single time. This CDR3 spans 16 amino acids. Unmatched junction bases numbered 10, after V lost 5 bases and J lost 3 bases. Germline-derived CDR1 and CDR2 are MNHNS and SASEGT. These data come from a study of vaccination and CD4 T cells after COVID-19. Treatment described: roughly 10-day PBMC culture with coronavirus spike peptide pools or control peptides (ViraFEST assay).

This TCR was sampled from a human donor who had recovered from COVID-19. The input for sequencing was CD4+ T cells from blood, cultured in vitro, taken after SARS-CoV-2 vaccination. The chain uses TRBV6-1 and TRBJ2-1, with TRBD1 identical over 7 bases. The CDR3 region is CASSNPRGQDYNEQFF. CDR3 nucleotide sequence: TGTGCCAGCAGTAATCCTCGAGGACAGGACTACAATGAGCAGTTCTTC.